A selection of T cell receptor beta chains follows, all from one sample in a study of identical twins. From the 5' RACE reads, TCRdb called clonotypes with MiXCR, one entry per CDR3 protein. The table lists 400,000 or so distinct CDR3 sequences, 9% to 10% of them singletons. The sample comprised naive T cells sorted from blood. Receptor source: a woman aged 45-65 years in good health. CDR3s include the opening cysteine and the closing phenylalanine or tryptophan. The order of the fields is CDR3 length, J gene, clone size, V gene, D gene, CDR3 DNA, CDR3 protein. A D gene is named only where the DNA matches it firmly. Expanded clones get a size class; other rows say once, few or many, or leave the size out.

len: 14
j_gene: TRBJ1-2
abundance: few
v_gene: TRBV27
d_gene: TRBD1
CDR3nt: TGTGCCAGCAGTGGGCCCGACAGGGGATATGGCTACACCTTC
CDR3aa: CASSGPDRGYGYTF

len: 16
j_gene: TRBJ2-1
abundance: -
v_gene: TRBV7-9
d_gene: -
CDR3nt: TGTGCCAGCAGCTTCCCAAGAGGTTTGGCCTACAATGAGCAGTTCTTC
CDR3aa: CASSFPRGLAYNEQFF

len: 15
j_gene: TRBJ2-1
abundance: -
v_gene: TRBV20-1
d_gene: TRBD2
CDR3nt: TGCAGTGCAATTAGCGGGAGTTTCCCAATAGGTGAGCAGTTCTTC
CDR3aa: CSAISGSFPIGEQFF

len: 17
j_gene: TRBJ2-5
abundance: -
v_gene: TRBV5-1
d_gene: TRBD2
CDR3nt: TGCGCCAGCAGCTCTCTCGCGGGACCCGGGACTAGCGGGACCCAGTACTTC
CDR3aa: CASSSLAGPGTSGTQYF

len: 13
j_gene: TRBJ2-3
abundance: few
v_gene: TRBV6-6
d_gene: -
CDR3nt: TGTGCCAAGGGGGACCCCCGATCCGATACGCAGTATTTT
CDR3aa: CAKGDPRSDTQYF

len: 14
j_gene: TRBJ2-1
abundance: many
v_gene: TRBV27
d_gene: -
CDR3nt: TGTGCCAGCTGGGTAGGCCTCTGGGACAATGAGCAGTTCTTC
CDR3aa: CASWVGLWDNEQFF

len: 15
j_gene: TRBJ1-1
abundance: -
v_gene: TRBV20-1
d_gene: TRBD1
CDR3nt: TGCAGTGCCAAGCTGAGGACAGGAATGAACACTGAAGCTTTCTTT
CDR3aa: CSAKLRTGMNTEAFF

len: 10
j_gene: TRBJ1-6
abundance: -
v_gene: TRBV7-9
d_gene: -
CDR3nt: TGTGCCAGCAGCCCCGGTTCCCTCCACTTT
CDR3aa: CASSPGSLHF

len: 13
j_gene: TRBJ2-7
abundance: -
v_gene: TRBV10-3
d_gene: TRBD2
CDR3nt: TGTCCCGTGAGGACTAGCGCCTCCTACGAGCAGTACTTC
CDR3aa: CPVRTSASYEQYF

len: 14
j_gene: TRBJ2-5
abundance: many
v_gene: TRBV29-1
d_gene: -
CDR3nt: TGCAGCGTTGAAGATCGGGACGAGGAAGAGACCCAGTACTTC
CDR3aa: CSVEDRDEEETQYF

len: 15
j_gene: TRBJ2-1
abundance: many
v_gene: TRBV4-1
d_gene: -
CDR3nt: TGCGCCAGCAGCCTTACCCCGGGACTCGACAATGAGCAGTTCTTC
CDR3aa: CASSLTPGLDNEQFF

len: 14
j_gene: TRBJ2-1
abundance: many
v_gene: TRBV27
d_gene: -
CDR3nt: TGTGCCAGCAGTTTATCGGAGCGGATCAATGAGCAGTTCTTC
CDR3aa: CASSLSERINEQFF

len: 14
j_gene: TRBJ1-4
abundance: few
v_gene: TRBV5-1
d_gene: -
CDR3nt: TGCGCCAGCAGGGACGGAACAACTAATGAAAAACTGTTTTTT
CDR3aa: CASRDGTTNEKLFF

len: 15
j_gene: TRBJ2-3
abundance: -
v_gene: TRBV29-1
d_gene: -
CDR3nt: TGCAGCGTTGTTGGGGGCACGGATATCACAGATACGCAGTATTTT
CDR3aa: CSVVGGTDITDTQYF

len: 14
j_gene: TRBJ2-1
abundance: many
v_gene: TRBV20-1
d_gene: -
CDR3nt: TGCAGTGCTAGAGTGTTCGGGGGATACAATGAGCAGTTCTTC
CDR3aa: CSARVFGGYNEQFF

len: 15
j_gene: TRBJ1-5
abundance: -
v_gene: TRBV5-4
d_gene: -
CDR3nt: TGTGCCAGCAGCTCCGGGGGGAATCGCAATCAGCCCCAGCATTTT
CDR3aa: CASSSGGNRNQPQHF

len: 16
j_gene: TRBJ2-1
abundance: -
v_gene: TRBV24-1
d_gene: TRBD2
CDR3nt: TGTGCCACCAGTGATTTGACGGGACTAGCGTCCAATGAGCAGTTCTTC
CDR3aa: CATSDLTGLASNEQFF

len: 15
j_gene: TRBJ2-3
abundance: many
v_gene: TRBV20-1
d_gene: -
CDR3nt: TGCAGTGCTAGAGATTTCAAGCGGAACACAGATACGCAGTATTTT
CDR3aa: CSARDFKRNTDTQYF

len: 14
j_gene: TRBJ2-1
abundance: -
v_gene: TRBV28
d_gene: -
CDR3nt: TGTGCCAGCAGTTTCACAGTTACCTACAATGAGCAGTTCTTC
CDR3aa: CASSFTVTYNEQFF

len: 13
j_gene: TRBJ2-3
abundance: -
v_gene: TRBV11-3
d_gene: TRBD2
CDR3nt: TGTGCCAGCAGCTTTCTAGCGGGAGGGCCGGAGTATTTT
CDR3aa: CASSFLAGGPEYF

len: 15
j_gene: TRBJ2-1
abundance: -
v_gene: TRBV20-1
d_gene: -
CDR3nt: TGCAGTGCTAGATGGACCCTAAGCTCCTACAATGAGCAGTTCTTC
CDR3aa: CSARWTLSSYNEQFF

len: 14
j_gene: TRBJ2-2
abundance: few
v_gene: TRBV3-1
d_gene: -
CDR3nt: TGTGCCAGCAGCCAAGAACCCGACACCGGGGAGCTGTTTTTT
CDR3aa: CASSQEPDTGELFF

len: 12
j_gene: TRBJ2-1
abundance: many
v_gene: TRBV5-1
d_gene: -
CDR3nt: TGCGCCTCCGTCGCCCCGGGCAATGAGCAGTTCTTC
CDR3aa: CASVAPGNEQFF

len: 15
j_gene: TRBJ2-2
abundance: many
v_gene: TRBV5-1
d_gene: TRBD2
CDR3nt: TGCGCCAGCAGCTCGAGCGGGACGAACACCGGGGAGCTGTTTTTT
CDR3aa: CASSSSGTNTGELFF

len: 15
j_gene: TRBJ2-7
abundance: few
v_gene: TRBV3-1
d_gene: TRBD1
CDR3nt: TGTGCCAGCAGCCAAACGGGGACAGATTCCTACGAGCAGTACTTC
CDR3aa: CASSQTGTDSYEQYF

len: 12
j_gene: TRBJ1-1
abundance: few
v_gene: TRBV29-1
d_gene: -
CDR3nt: TGCAGCGTTGAATACGGTTTCACTGAAGCTTTCTTT
CDR3aa: CSVEYGFTEAFF

len: 15
j_gene: TRBJ1-2
abundance: few
v_gene: TRBV12-3/TRBV12-4
d_gene: TRBD1
CDR3nt: TGTGCCAGCAGCCACATGACAGGGGGCATCTATGGCTACACCTTC
CDR3aa: CASSHMTGGIYGYTF

len: 17
j_gene: TRBJ2-4
abundance: -
v_gene: TRBV3-1
d_gene: -
CDR3nt: TGTGCCAGCAGCCAAGTGTCTGGACAGCGGGCCAAAAACATTCAGTACTTC
CDR3aa: CASSQVSGQRAKNIQYF

len: 14
j_gene: TRBJ2-5
abundance: many
v_gene: TRBV27
d_gene: -
CDR3nt: TGTGCCAGCAGCGCCATAGCGGATCAAGAGACCCAGTACTTC
CDR3aa: CASSAIADQETQYF

len: 20
j_gene: TRBJ2-3
abundance: many
v_gene: TRBV7-3
d_gene: TRBD2
CDR3nt: TGTGCCAGCAGCTCCCGGGCTAGCGGGAGGAGTGCCCCCAGCACAGATACGCAGTATTTT
CDR3aa: CASSSRASGRSAPSTDTQYF

len: 18
j_gene: TRBJ1-5
abundance: many
v_gene: TRBV4-1
d_gene: TRBD1
CDR3nt: TGCGCCAGCAGCCACCCACCGGGACAGGGGATTCTCAATCAGCCCCAGCATTTT
CDR3aa: CASSHPPGQGILNQPQHF

len: 12
j_gene: TRBJ2-7
abundance: few
v_gene: TRBV11-3
d_gene: -
CDR3nt: TGTGCCAGCAGTGGGCTAGCTGGCGAGCAGTACTTC
CDR3aa: CASSGLAGEQYF

len: 13
j_gene: TRBJ2-5
abundance: -
v_gene: TRBV19
d_gene: -
CDR3nt: TGTGCCAGTAGTATCGGACAACAAGAGACCCAGTACTTC
CDR3aa: CASSIGQQETQYF

len: 15
j_gene: TRBJ1-1
abundance: once
v_gene: TRBV2
d_gene: -
CDR3nt: TGTGCCAGCAGTGTGCTCCGACTGGGGAACACTGAAGCTTTCTTT
CDR3aa: CASSVLRLGNTEAFF

len: 14
j_gene: TRBJ2-5
abundance: many
v_gene: TRBV5-1
d_gene: -
CDR3nt: TGCGCCAGCAGGGAGAGAATCGGGGGAGAGACCCAGTACTTC
CDR3aa: CASRERIGGETQYF

len: 11
j_gene: TRBJ2-3
abundance: many
v_gene: TRBV12-3/TRBV12-4
d_gene: TRBD2
CDR3nt: TGTGCCAGCAGTGGAGCGGGGGCGCAGTATTTT
CDR3aa: CASSGAGAQYF

len: 18
j_gene: TRBJ2-2
abundance: few
v_gene: TRBV12-3/TRBV12-4
d_gene: TRBD2
CDR3nt: TGTGCCAGCAGTTTACGTTGGACTAGCGGGAGGAACACCGGGGAGCTGTTTTTT
CDR3aa: CASSLRWTSGRNTGELFF

len: 12
j_gene: TRBJ2-3
abundance: -
v_gene: TRBV6-5
d_gene: -
CDR3nt: TGTGCCAGCAGTTACTCCGGACGGGAGCAGTATTTT
CDR3aa: CASSYSGREQYF

len: 14
j_gene: TRBJ1-2
abundance: many
v_gene: TRBV12-3/TRBV12-4
d_gene: TRBD1
CDR3nt: TGTGCCAGCAGTCCCACAGGGGCTAACTATGGCTACACCTTC
CDR3aa: CASSPTGANYGYTF

len: 13
j_gene: TRBJ2-1
abundance: -
v_gene: TRBV2
d_gene: TRBD2
CDR3nt: TGTGCCAGCAGTGGCCTAGCGGGAGGAGAGCAGTTCTTC
CDR3aa: CASSGLAGGEQFF

len: 11
j_gene: TRBJ2-1
abundance: few
v_gene: TRBV29-1
d_gene: -
CDR3nt: TGCAGCGTTGTCCCAATGGATGAGCAGTTCTTC
CDR3aa: CSVVPMDEQFF

len: 17
j_gene: TRBJ2-2
abundance: few
v_gene: TRBV7-3
d_gene: -
CDR3nt: TGTGCCAGCAGCTTCCAAACGGGACTCGCGAACACCGGGGAGCTGTTTTTT
CDR3aa: CASSFQTGLANTGELFF

len: 15
j_gene: TRBJ1-2
abundance: -
v_gene: TRBV4-1
d_gene: -
CDR3nt: TGCGCCAGCAGCCAAGATCCGGGACGGCACTATGGCTACACCTTC
CDR3aa: CASSQDPGRHYGYTF

len: 16
j_gene: TRBJ1-2
abundance: many
v_gene: TRBV27
d_gene: TRBD1
CDR3nt: TGTGCCAGCAGTTTTTTGCAACTGGGACAGCCATATGGCTACACCTTC
CDR3aa: CASSFLQLGQPYGYTF

len: 14
j_gene: TRBJ2-2
abundance: -
v_gene: TRBV7-8
d_gene: -
CDR3nt: TGTGCCAGCAGCTGGCTTAGGGACACCGGGGAGCTGTTTTTT
CDR3aa: CASSWLRDTGELFF

len: 15
j_gene: TRBJ2-1
abundance: -
v_gene: TRBV10-2
d_gene: TRBD2
CDR3nt: TGCGCCAGCAGACCGACTAGCGGGGGATACAATGAGCAGTTCTTC
CDR3aa: CASRPTSGGYNEQFF

len: 14
j_gene: TRBJ2-7
abundance: -
v_gene: TRBV18
d_gene: -
CDR3nt: TGTGCCAGCTCACCCGCGCGAACACCCTACGAGCAGTACTTC
CDR3aa: CASSPARTPYEQYF

len: 16
j_gene: TRBJ1-5
abundance: many
v_gene: TRBV5-1
d_gene: -
CDR3nt: TGCGCCAGCAGCCCGGGATCTGGTCGGGAGAGTCAGCCCCAGCATTTT
CDR3aa: CASSPGSGRESQPQHF

len: 15
j_gene: TRBJ2-7
abundance: -
v_gene: TRBV20-1
d_gene: TRBD2
CDR3nt: TGCAGTGCTGGAACGACTAGCGGAGGGGCTCTCGAGCAGTACTTC
CDR3aa: CSAGTTSGGALEQYF

len: 15
j_gene: TRBJ2-2
abundance: -
v_gene: TRBV27
d_gene: -
CDR3nt: TGTGCCAGCAGTTTATCTCGAGTGAACACCGGGGAGCTGTTTTTT
CDR3aa: CASSLSRVNTGELFF

len: 15
j_gene: TRBJ2-7
abundance: -
v_gene: TRBV20-1
d_gene: -
CDR3nt: TGCAGTGCCAAGGAGGTAACGGGGAGCTCCTACGAGCAGTACTTC
CDR3aa: CSAKEVTGSSYEQYF

len: 14
j_gene: TRBJ2-1
abundance: -
v_gene: TRBV11-3
d_gene: -
CDR3nt: TGTGCCAGCAGCCCCGGTACCATTTACAATGAGCAGTTCTTC
CDR3aa: CASSPGTIYNEQFF

len: 12
j_gene: TRBJ1-1
abundance: many
v_gene: TRBV20-1
d_gene: -
CDR3nt: TGCAGTGCTAGGAGGCTAAACACTGAAGCTTTCTTT
CDR3aa: CSARRLNTEAFF

len: 15
j_gene: TRBJ2-1
abundance: few
v_gene: TRBV5-4
d_gene: TRBD2
CDR3nt: TGTGCCAGCAGCTTTCCCAGCGGGAGTAAAAATGAGCAGTTCTTC
CDR3aa: CASSFPSGSKNEQFF

len: 16
j_gene: TRBJ2-1
abundance: few
v_gene: TRBV5-1
d_gene: -
CDR3nt: TGCGCCAGCAGCTTGGTAGGCCGAAGCTCCTACAATGAGCAGTTCTTC
CDR3aa: CASSLVGRSSYNEQFF

len: 15
j_gene: TRBJ1-1
abundance: many
v_gene: TRBV9
d_gene: -
CDR3nt: TGTGCCAGCAGCGTAGGACGAAACAGGAACACTGAAGCTTTCTTT
CDR3aa: CASSVGRNRNTEAFF

len: 13
j_gene: TRBJ1-1
abundance: many
v_gene: TRBV29-1
d_gene: TRBD1
CDR3nt: TGCAGCGTTGAACGGGACAGAAACACTGAAGCTTTCTTT
CDR3aa: CSVERDRNTEAFF

len: 13
j_gene: TRBJ1-1
abundance: -
v_gene: TRBV20-1
d_gene: -
CDR3nt: TGCAGTGCCAACTCCCGTAACCAGACTGAAGCTTTCTTT
CDR3aa: CSANSRNQTEAFF

len: 14
j_gene: TRBJ2-5
abundance: -
v_gene: TRBV7-9
d_gene: TRBD2
CDR3nt: TGTGCCAGCAGCTTATCGGGACTATTGGAGACCCAGTACTTC
CDR3aa: CASSLSGLLETQYF

len: 15
j_gene: TRBJ2-2
abundance: -
v_gene: TRBV6-6
d_gene: -
CDR3nt: TGTGCCAGCAGTTATCAAGCTAGGGCCACCGGGGAGCTGTTTTTT
CDR3aa: CASSYQARATGELFF